This T cell receptor beta chain was profiled in a study of shared T cell receptors in the human thymus. J gave up 3 bases and V 4 bases, and 7 bases lay outside the gene matches. The CDR3 totals 16 residues. Germline CDR1 and CDR2: GTSNPN and SVGIG (reference sequence). The assay was immunoSEQ multiplex PCR, and TCRdb's table has in-frame clones only and misses some. The sample carries some 660,000 clones, 80% to 90% recorded once. The data were also submitted as part of a second study, on human thymus T cells. Turning to that study: The thymus was resected at corrective cardiac surgery. Thymic and blood repertoires appeared to carry a bias in their V and J gene usage. A high degree of thymic repertoire overlap among unrelated individuals was reported in related research.

The J gene is TRBJ2-1, the V gene TRBV30, with 12 bases lining up with TRBD2. This receptor was identified in a boy less than two years old with a congenital heart defect. The sequencing sample was made of thymocytes. The CDR3 bases are TGTGCCTGGATTGGGGGACTAGCGGGTTACTACAATGAGCAGTTCTTC. This encodes CAWIGGLAGYYNEQFF.